These 8 T cell receptor beta chains came from one sample sequenced in a study of cytomegalovirus exposure and HLA in healthy donors. The PCR employed 60 Vbeta primers together with 13 Jbeta primers. Assay used: immunoSEQ multiplex PCR; TCRdb lists only in-frame clones, some missing. The table records over 150,000 clones, roughly four fifths of them present only once. Sequencing input: PBMCs. The receptors stem from a woman between 50 and 59 years old in good health and CMV-seronegative.

The chain has TRBV15 and TRBJ2-7, with D hard to call. V was trimmed by 0 bases and J by 6 bases, leaving 9 bases between them. CDR3 length: 13 residues. Germline-derived CDR1 and CDR2 are LNHNV and YYDKDF (reference sequence). Here the CDR3 reads CATSREVWSEQYF. Here the CDR3 DNA reads TGTGCCACCAGCAGAGAGGTCTGGAGCGAGCAGTACTTC. Complete variable domain (other parts from reference TRBV15 and TRBJ2-7): DAMVIQNPRYQVTQFGKPVTLSCSQTLNHNVMYWYQQKSSQAPKLLFHYYDKDFNNEADTPDNFQSRRPNTSFCFLDIRSPGLGDTAMYLCATSREVWSEQYFGPGTRLTVT.

The chain carries TRBV7-2 and TRBJ2-3; 9 nucleotides line up with TRBD2. CDR3 length: 17 residues. Germline values: CDR1 SGHTA, CDR2 FQGNSA. Trimming cost V 5 bases and J 1 base; bases outside gene matches: 10. CDR3 nucleotide sequence: TGTGCCAGCAGCACGAGAGCTAGCGGGACTGGCACAGATACGCAGTATTTT. Translated, it gives CASSTRASGTGTDTQYF.

The table lists this clone with a few counts. The chain carries TRBV27 and TRBJ2-7; 9 nucleotides match TRBD1. The CDR3 has 15 residues. The ends lost 3 bases at V and 6 bases at J; junction bases unmatched: 9. Germline assignment: CDR1 MNHEY and CDR2 SMNVEV (reference sequence). The CDR3 sequence: CASSFEGTGFFEQYF. CDR3 in DNA: TGTGCCAGCAGTTTCGAAGGGACAGGGTTTTTCGAGCAGTACTTC.

The chain combines TRBV18 with TRBJ2-7, with 8 positions matching TRBD2. CDR3 length: 15 amino acids. CDR1 and CDR2 (germline): KGHSH, LQKENI. With V trimmed by 0 bases and J by 2 bases, 3 bases remained unmatched. The CDR3 sequence is CASSPPTSGPYEQYF. Written as DNA, the CDR3 is TGTGCCAGCTCACCACCTACTAGCGGCCCCTACGAGCAGTACTTC.

The rearrangement uses TRBV6-1 and TRBJ1-2; 7 bases map to TRBD1. The ends lost 4 bases at V and 0 bases at J; junction bases unmatched: 5. From germline, CDR1 is MNHNS and CDR2 SASEGT. This CDR3 spans 15 amino acids. The CDR3 reads CASSAGTDSNYGYTF. The CDR3 nucleotides read TGTGCCAGCAGTGCCGGGACAGACTCTAACTATGGCTACACCTTC.

This clone was seen a handful of times. The J gene is TRBJ1-3, the V gene TRBV6-5; D is unclear. CDR1 MNHEY and CDR2 SVGAGI come from the germline V gene. The CDR3 consists of 15 residues. V lost 0 bases and J lost 3, with 9 bases in between. The CDR3 nucleotides read TGTGCCAGCAGTTACTCCTCGGGAGGTGGAAACACCATATATTTT. This sequence encodes CASSYSSGGGNTIYF.

V gene TRBV10-2 combines with J gene TRBJ2-7; D is uncertain. V lost 0 bases and J lost 2, with 5 bases in between. The CDR3 is 13 residues long. Looked up from germline, CDR1 is WSHSY and CDR2 is SAAADI. DNA of the CDR3: TGCGCCAGCAGTGAGTCCGCGGCCTACGAGCAGTACTTC. Translation gives CASSESAAYEQYF.

The chain couples TRBV5-1 to TRBJ2-5, with unresolved D. The V gene's germline CDR1 is SGHRS and CDR2 YFSETQ. The CDR3 sequence is 12 residues long. Trimming pared 1 base from V and 5 bases from J, leaving 6 bases between. CDR3 in DNA: TGCGCCAGCAGCTTGCTCCGGGAGACCCAGTACTTC. Amino acids: CASSLLRETQYF.